This T cell receptor beta chain was identified in a study of blood T cell repertoires in COVID-19. Across the whole study: Acute-phase and convalescent COVID-19 samples originated in the United States, Italy and Spain. PBMCs, B-cell-depleted T cells, or T cells provided the cDNA or gDNA that made up the material.

Deletions cut 5 bases from V and 2 bases from J, with 13 bases between. The CDR3 spans 15 residues. CDR1 is MNHEY, CDR2 SVGAGI, per germline. Per the original methods: Amplification of reference gene primers was used by the study to estimate nucleated cell counts. Only in-frame clones appear in the TCRdb table, and some are missing; sequencing was by immunoSEQ multiplex PCR. V and J calls and clone size are as listed in that table; D and trimming were resolved from the DNA. The sample holds tens of thousands of clones; about four fifths are singletons and the top ten take more than 15%. Sample: peripheral blood. This chain links TRBV6-5 with TRBJ1-5; a weak D match, TRBD1 (6 bases). The TCR was taken from a man aged 65-85 years with active COVID-19. In DNA form, the CDR3 reads TGTGCCAGCAGTAGGGGGGGTTTGGGCAATCAGCCCCAGCATTTT. It encodes CASSRGGLGNQPQHF.